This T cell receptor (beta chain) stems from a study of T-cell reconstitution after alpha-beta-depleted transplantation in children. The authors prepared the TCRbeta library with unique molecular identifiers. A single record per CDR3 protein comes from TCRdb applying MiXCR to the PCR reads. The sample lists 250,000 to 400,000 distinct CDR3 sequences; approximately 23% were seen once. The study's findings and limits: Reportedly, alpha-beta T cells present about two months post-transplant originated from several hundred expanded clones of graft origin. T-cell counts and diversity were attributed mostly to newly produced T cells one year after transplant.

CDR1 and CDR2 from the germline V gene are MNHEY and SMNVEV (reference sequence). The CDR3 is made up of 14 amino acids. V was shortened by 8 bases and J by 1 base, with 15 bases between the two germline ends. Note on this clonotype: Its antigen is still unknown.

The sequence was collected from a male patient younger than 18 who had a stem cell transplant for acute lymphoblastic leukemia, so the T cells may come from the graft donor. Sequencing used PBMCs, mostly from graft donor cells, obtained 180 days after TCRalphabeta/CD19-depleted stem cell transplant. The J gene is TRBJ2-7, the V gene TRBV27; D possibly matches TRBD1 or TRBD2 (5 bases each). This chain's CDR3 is CASRLGTGSYEQYF. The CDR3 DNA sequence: TGTGCCAGCCGACTCGGGACGGGGTCCTACGAGCAGTACTTC.